These T cell receptor beta chains were read from a single sample in a study of naive and memory T cell subsets. MiXCR, run by TCRdb on the 5' RACE reads, gives a single entry per CDR3 protein. The table has some 60,000 distinct CDR3 sequences, 8% seen once. These receptors all stem from a female donor in good health. CDR3s include the opening cysteine and the closing phenylalanine or tryptophan. A D gene is named only where the DNA matches it firmly. Size values are once, few and many counts, or a class for expanded clones, and some rows have none.

clone_size	d_call	j_call	v_call	cdr3_nt	cdr3_aa
few	TRBD2	TRBJ2-1	TRBV20-1	TGCAGTGCAAAGCGGGGGGTCTCCTACAATGAGCAGTTCTTC	CSAKRGVSYNEQFF
few	NA	TRBJ1-1	TRBV5-4	TGTGCCAGCAGCGGGACAAGAAACACTGAAGCTTTCTTT	CASSGTRNTEAFF
NA	NA	TRBJ2-7	TRBV6-5	TGTGCCAGCAGTTACTCTAGGGGCAGGTCCTACGAGCAGTACTTC	CASSYSRGRSYEQYF
few	NA	TRBJ1-6	TRBV6-6	TGTGCCAGCATCCTACAGGGTGGGAATTCACCCCTCCACTTT	CASILQGGNSPLHF
many	TRBD2	TRBJ2-5	TRBV20-1	TGCAGTGCCACCCCAACTAGCGGAGTCCGGGAGACCCAGTACTTC	CSATPTSGVRETQYF
few	NA	TRBJ2-5	TRBV6-6	TGTGCCAGCAGTTACTCAGGTCCAGGTGGAGAGACCCAGTACTTC	CASSYSGPGGETQYF
few	TRBD1	TRBJ1-5	TRBV28	TGTGCCAGCAGTCCTGAGGGACAGGGTAATCAGCCCCAGAATTTT	CASSPEGQGNQPQNF
many	TRBD1	TRBJ1-1	TRBV25-1	TGTGCCAGCAGTGCGAGACAGGGGAGACAAGCTTTCTTT	CASSARQGRQAFF
few	NA	TRBJ2-7	TRBV19	TGTGCCAGTAGTTCCTCGGACGCCCTAAGCTACGAGCAGTACTTC	CASSSSDALSYEQYF
few	TRBD1	TRBJ1-4	TRBV5-1	TGCGCCAGCAGCCACCGGGACAGGGGGGATGAAAAACTGTTTTTT	CASSHRDRGDEKLFF
few	TRBD1	TRBJ2-2	TRBV6-6	TGTGCCAGCAGTTACTCCACAGGGGGCACCGGGGAGCTGTTTTTT	CASSYSTGGTGELFF
few	TRBD2	TRBJ2-3	TRBV6-6	TGTGCCAGCAGTCTAGCGGGAGGAGATACGCAGTATTTT	CASSLAGGDTQYF
many	NA	TRBJ1-1	TRBV3-1	TGTGCCAGCAGCCAAGATCGGGAAGTCACTGAAGCTTTCTTT	CASSQDREVTEAFF
NA	NA	TRBJ2-5	TRBV7-2	TGTGCCAGCAGCTTAGCTCTCGGCAGGGAAGAGACCCAGTACTTC	CASSLALGREETQYF
NA	TRBD2	TRBJ2-7	TRBV2	TGTGCCAGCACCTCACTAGCGGTAAGCTCCTACGAGCAGTACTTC	CASTSLAVSSYEQYF
once	NA	TRBJ2-1	TRBV3-1	TGTGCCAGCAGCCGCGGCCGTGGCAGGGCTGATGAGCAGTTCTTC	CASSRGRGRADEQFF
NA	NA	TRBJ1-2	TRBV12-3/TRBV12-4	TGTGCCACCAGTTTAGCGACAGGCTATGGCTACACCTTC	CATSLATGYGYTF
few	NA	TRBJ2-7	TRBV29-1	TGCAGCGTGAGGGCGCAGACCTACGAGCAGTACTTC	CSVRAQTYEQYF
few	NA	TRBJ2-2	TRBV6-2/TRBV6-3	TGTGCCAGCAGTTACGGTACGTCCCCGAACACCGGGGAGCTGTTTTTT	CASSYGTSPNTGELFF
many	NA	TRBJ2-1	TRBV2	TGTGCCAGCAGTGCGATTATCCAGGGAACCTACAATGAGCAGTTCTTC	CASSAIIQGTYNEQFF
few	NA	TRBJ2-7	TRBV3-1	TGTGCCAGCAGCCAAGAGGGGGGAAAAACCTACGAGCAGTACTTC	CASSQEGGKTYEQYF
few	TRBD1	TRBJ2-3	TRBV2	TGTGCCAGCAGCGCCGGGACAGGGCGCACAGATACGCAGTATTTT	CASSAGTGRTDTQYF
many	NA	TRBJ1-1	TRBV6-6	TGTGCCAGCAGTTACTACGAAGCTTTCTTT	CASSYYEAFF
NA	NA	TRBJ2-2	TRBV7-9	TGTGCCAGCAGCTTACGTCGGACCGGGGAGCTGTTTTTT	CASSLRRTGELFF
few	NA	TRBJ1-2	TRBV5-8	TGTGCCAGCAGTCCACAGGGTATAGGCTACACCTTC	CASSPQGIGYTF
NA	TRBD2	TRBJ2-3	TRBV6-2/TRBV6-3	TGTGCCAGCAGTTACAGGAGCGGGGAGGATACGCAGTATTTT	CASSYRSGEDTQYF
few	TRBD1	TRBJ2-2	TRBV12-3/TRBV12-4	TGTGCCAGCAGTTTTGAGACAGGGGGCACCGGGGAGCTGTTTTTT	CASSFETGGTGELFF
NA	NA	TRBJ2-1	TRBV15	TGTGCCACCAGCAGGTTATTCGGGTATGAGCAGTTCTTC	CATSRLFGYEQFF
few	NA	TRBJ1-5	TRBV19	TGTGCCAGTAGTATAGCCGGGAGGACAGTTTTACAGCCCCAGCATTTT	CASSIAGRTVLQPQHF
NA	NA	TRBJ2-7	TRBV6-2/TRBV6-3	TGTGCCAGCAGTTATGAGACAGGTTCTCGTTACGAGCAGTACTTC	CASSYETGSRYEQYF